These 25 T cell receptor beta chains were all obtained from the same sample, sequenced in a study of T cell repertoires in cytomegalovirus infection. TCRdb processed the reads anew with MiXCR; each CDR3 protein has one entry. The sample contains more than 250,000 distinct CDR3 sequences, 20% to 30% of which appear only once. These receptors have no known antigen. The sample was cultured PBMCs, taken from culture after CMV antigen stimulation. The receptors originated from a human donor in good health (CMV status not recorded). Some clones in this sample may be carry-over from other donors' samples.

The rearrangement links TRBV5-1 to TRBJ2-5, with unresolved D. The CDR3 extends over 15 amino acids. V lost 3 bases, J lost 0 bases, and 12 bases lay in between. Germline lookup yields CDR1 SGHRS and CDR2 YFSETQ. CDR3 amino acids: CASSSGPPYQETQYF. In nucleotides, the CDR3 is TGCGCCAGCAGCTCCGGGCCCCCGTACCAAGAGACCCAGTACTTC.

In its sample, this clonotype was seen many times. This CDR3 reads CASSFAGQRSNQPQHF. CDR3 coding DNA: TGTGCCAGCAGTTTTGCGGGACAGAGAAGCAATCAGCCCCAGCATTTT. The V gene is TRBV28, the J gene TRBJ1-5, with 7 bases identical to TRBD1. CDR1 and CDR2 from the germline V gene are MDHEN and SYDVKM. The CDR3 has 16 amino acids. Unmatched junction bases numbered 6, after V lost 3 bases and J lost 1 base.

This sequence joins TRBV20-1 and TRBJ2-7; D is possibly TRBD1 (6 bases). This CDR3 has 13 amino acids. Trimming took 6 bases from V and 0 from J, leaving 12 bases between them. Germline loops: CDR1 DFQATT, CDR2 SNEGSKA (reference sequence). In DNA form, the CDR3 reads TGCAGTGCCCGACAGGTCGCCTCCTACGAGCAGTACTTC. It specifies CSARQVASYEQYF.

This clonotype was seen ten or more times. The gene calls are TRBV7-3 and TRBJ2-3; 14 bases are a match to TRBD2. The junction had 8 bases not matched to a gene; V was cut back by 5 bases and J by 4 bases. CDR3 size: 17 residues. Germline values: CDR1 SGHTA, CDR2 FQGTGA. The CDR3 reads CASSPGTSGSFADTQYF. The CDR3 coding sequence is TGTGCCAGCAGCCCAGGGACTAGCGGGAGTTTTGCAGATACGCAGTATTTT.

There are a few counts of this clonotype. The chain joins TRBV7-8 to TRBJ2-3; no firm D call. CDR1 and CDR2 (germline): SGHVS, FQNEAQ. The germline V and J ends were trimmed by 0 bases and 3 bases, with 10 bases remaining between them. This CDR3 contains 15 residues. In DNA, the CDR3 is TGTGCCAGCAGCTTAGCCCCCGTGAGGACAGATACGCAGTATTTT. Translated, it gives CASSLAPVRTDTQYF.

This clonotype was counted only a few times. The V gene is TRBV7-3, the J gene TRBJ2-1; TRBD2 matches 8 bases. Losses at the gene ends were 5 bases for V and 5 bases for J; bases not matched to a gene: 2. Germline CDR1 and CDR2: SGHTA and FQGTGA. The CDR3 covers 13 residues. CDR3 sequence reads: CASSKLADNEQFF. CDR3 sequence (DNA): TGTGCCAGCAGCAAACTAGCGGACAATGAGCAGTTCTTC. Together with reference TRBV7-3 and TRBJ2-1, the CDR3 gives the full variable domain: GAGVSQTPSNKVTEKGKYVELRCDPISGHTALYWYRQSLGQGPEFLIYFQGTGAADDSGLPNDRFFAVRPEGSVSTLKIQRTERGDSAVYLCASSKLADNEQFFGPGTRLTVL.

This clonotype showed up many times. The rearrangement joins TRBV7-3 to TRBJ2-1; 14 nucleotides agree with TRBD2. This CDR3 region has 15 residues. Germline V gives CDR1 SGHTA, CDR2 FQGTGA. The J segment lost 8 bases and the V segment lost 5 bases, leaving 5 bases of the junction unmatched. The CDR3 reads CASSRRLAGGDEQFF. The CDR3 coding sequence is TGTGCCAGCAGCCGACGACTAGCGGGAGGGGATGAGCAGTTCTTC.

This clonotype has ten or more counts. This chain links TRBV19 with TRBJ1-5, with 7 bases lining up with TRBD1. The CDR3 spans 14 residues. V dropped 5 bases and J dropped 4; count of bases not matched to a gene: 5. Germline CDR1 and CDR2: LNHDA and SQIVND (reference sequence). CDR3 residues: CASSEDRANQPQHF. As DNA, the CDR3 is TGTGCCAGTAGTGAAGACAGGGCAAATCAGCCCCAGCATTTT.

The V gene is TRBV27, the J gene TRBJ2-5, with D unclear. CDR3 length: 13 residues. The germline V and J ends were trimmed by 1 base and 5 bases, with 8 bases remaining between them. Germline V gene data show CDR1 as MNHEY and CDR2 as SMNVEV (reference sequence). The CDR3 is CASSLFGMETQYF. In nucleotides, the CDR3 is TGTGCCAGCAGTTTATTCGGTATGGAGACCCAGTACTTC.

Details on this clonotype: This could be a read error, since a much larger clone is one nucleotide away. The DNA for the CDR3 is TGTGCCAGCAGCTTAGCTCTCGGACGGATAGACTTC. This gives the protein CASSLALGRIDF. The rearrangement uses TRBV7-8 and TRBJ2-1; no firm D call. Looked up from germline, CDR1 is SGHVS and CDR2 is FQNEAQ. The CDR3 has 12 amino acids.

J is TRBJ1-2 and V is TRBV7-9; D uncertain. The CDR3 spans 12 residues. Trimming removed 5 bases at V and 7 bases at J, with 11 bases between. CDR1 is SEHNR and CDR2 is FQNEAQ in the germline V gene (reference sequence). The CDR3 loop is CASSPGGGGYTF. CDR3 DNA: TGTGCCAGCAGCCCCGGAGGAGGTGGCTACACCTTC. The entire variable domain, with the rest obtained from reference TRBV7-9 and TRBJ1-2, is as follows: DTGVSQNPRHKITKRGQNVTFRCDPISEHNRLYWYRQTLGQGPEFLTYFQNEAQLEKSRLLSDRFSAERPKGSFSTLEIQRTEQGDSAMYLCASSPGGGGYTFGSGTRLTVV.

This clonotype was counted a few times. The rearrangement joins TRBV24-1 to TRBJ1-1, with 7 bases fitting TRBD1. CDR1 is KGHDR, CDR2 SFDVKD, per germline. The CDR3 runs 14 residues. Trimming took 9 bases from V and 1 from J; bases not matched to a gene: 7. CDR3 bases: TGTGCCACCGAGGGGGGACAGAAGAACACTGAAGCTTTCTTT. Protein sequence: CATEGGQKNTEAFF.

This chain uses TRBV20-1 with TRBJ2-2; D is uncertain. CDR1 DFQATT and CDR2 SNEGSKA come from the germline V gene (reference sequence). This CDR3 region has 13 residues. Trimming stripped 2 bases from V and 3 bases from J, with 7 bases between. For the CDR3, the DNA is TGCAGTGCTAGAAGCCTGGACACCGGGGAGCTGTTTTTT. The encoded protein is CSARSLDTGELFF.

This clonotype was picked up a small number of times. J is TRBJ2-2 and V is TRBV11-3; either TRBD1 or TRBD2 may supply D (5 bases each). CDR3 length equals 15 residues. Germline CDR1 is SGHNT and CDR2 is YENEEA. Trimming stripped 5 bases from V and 6 bases from J, with 16 bases between. The CDR3: CASSPLGVGAGELFF. CDR3 DNA sequence: TGTGCCAGCAGCCCTCTGGGGGTAGGGGCCGGGGAGCTGTTTTTT. Filled out from reference TRBV11-3 and TRBJ2-2, the complete variable domain reads EAGVVQSPRYKIIEKKQPVAFWCNPISGHNTLYWYLQNLGQGPELLIRYENEEAVDDSQLPKDRFSAERLKGVDSTLKIQPAELGDSAVYLCASSPLGVGAGELFFGEGSRLTVL.

This clonotype showed up many times. J is TRBJ1-6 and V is TRBV7-2; 8 nucleotides match TRBD1. The CDR3 has 14 amino acids. The germline gives CDR1 SGHTA, CDR2 FQGNSA. With 6 bases clipped from V and 8 bases from J, the junction kept 6 bases outside the gene matches. CDR3 protein: CASRQDREHSPLHF. In DNA, the CDR3 is TGTGCCAGCAGACAGGACAGGGAGCATTCACCCCTCCACTTT.

This clonotype was counted between two and nine times. V usage is TRBV6-1 and J usage is TRBJ1-2, with D perhaps matching TRBD1 (5 bases). V was trimmed by 5 bases and J by 3 bases, leaving 16 bases between them. Germline CDR1 and CDR2: MNHNS and SASEGT. This CDR3 contains 15 residues. Here the CDR3 reads CASSPKPTDYYGYTF. Here the CDR3 DNA reads TGTGCCAGCAGTCCCAAACCGACAGATTACTATGGCTACACCTTC.

The chain links TRBV20-1 to TRBJ2-5; 10 nucleotides line up with TRBD2. CDR1 and CDR2 (germline): DFQATT, SNEGSKA (reference sequence). The V and J ends lost 7 bases and 0 bases, in that order; junction bases with no gene match: 11. This CDR3 has 16 amino acids. The CDR3 here is CSVAPSGSVYQETQYF. The CDR3 DNA sequence: TGCAGTGTAGCCCCTAGCGGGAGCGTGTACCAAGAGACCCAGTACTTC.

This clonotype was picked up many times. This sequence joins TRBV7-9 and TRBJ2-7; TRBD2 matches at 10 bases. Germline assignment: CDR1 SEHNR and CDR2 FQNEAQ (reference sequence). The ends lost 0 bases at V and 5 bases at J; junction bases unmatched: 13. The CDR3 is 18 residues long. The CDR3: CASSLAPLAGELAHEQYF. For the CDR3, the DNA is TGTGCCAGCAGCTTAGCGCCCCTAGCGGGAGAATTGGCCCACGAGCAGTACTTC.

This clonotype was recorded many times. The chain carries TRBV7-8 and TRBJ1-6; no clear D gene. The CDR3 runs 14 residues. The germline V and J ends were trimmed by 1 base and 5 bases, with 6 bases remaining between them. Per the germline V gene, CDR1 is SGHVS and CDR2 is FQNEAQ. CDR3 coding DNA: TGTGCCAGCAGCTTAGGGACGGATAATTCACCCCTCCACTTT. It specifies CASSLGTDNSPLHF.

This clonotype was picked up a small number of times. The chain employs TRBV7-3 and TRBJ1-6, with 7 positions matching TRBD1. Germline V CDR1 and CDR2: SGHTA, FQGTGA. V lost 3 bases to trimming and J lost 13 bases; unmatched junction nucleotides: 6. CDR3 size: 13 residues. In nucleotides, the CDR3 is TGTGCCAGCAGCTTTAATGTACAGGGGCCCCTCCACTTT. It translates to CASSFNVQGPLHF.

V and J are TRBV7-6 and TRBJ2-6; perhaps TRBD1 as D (5 bases). The length of the CDR3 is 17 residues. V shed 5 bases and J shed 0 bases, with 14 bases lying between them. Germline CDR1 reads SGHVS; CDR2 reads FNYEAQ. CDR3 bases: TGTGCCAGCAGCCCCGACAGTATCCACTCTGGGGCCAACGTCCTGACTTTC. It is translated as CASSPDSIHSGANVLTF.

This clonotype was picked up a small number of times. The gene calls are TRBV28 and TRBJ1-2, with 7 bases aligning to TRBD1. V shed 2 bases and J 5 bases; nucleotides not matched to a gene: 8. The CDR3 totals 15 residues. Germline V gives CDR1 MDHEN, CDR2 SYDVKM. As DNA, the CDR3 is TGTGCCAGCAGTTTAATATTGACAGGGCCGTATGGCTACACCTTC. Translated: CASSLILTGPYGYTF.

This clonotype was found many times. This sequence joins TRBV12-3 or TRBV12-4 and TRBJ2-1, with TRBD2 matching over 7 bases. The CDR3 runs 16 residues. J lost 2 bases, V lost 7 bases, and 11 bases had no gene match. The CDR3 DNA is TGTGCCAGCACCCTAGTCTGGGGAGGGCCCTACAATGAGCAGTTCTTC. Protein sequence: CASTLVWGGPYNEQFF.

The rearrangement uses TRBV6-2 or TRBV6-3 and TRBJ1-3; no firm D call. Germline-derived CDR1 and CDR2 are MNHEY and SVGEGT. The V end was cut by 9 bases, the J end by 2 bases, with 11 bases between. CDR3 length: 13 amino acids. Here the CDR3 reads CARGRLTGNTIYF. The CDR3 DNA reads as TGTGCCAGAGGACGCCTGACTGGAAACACCATATATTTT.

This clonotype was observed a handful of times. This sequence joins TRBV7-2 and TRBJ2-3, with 7 bases that match TRBD2. From germline, CDR1 is SGHTA and CDR2 FQGNSA. This CDR3 spans 15 amino acids. Trimming took 5 bases from V and 2 from J; bases not matched to a gene: 7. The CDR3 protein is CASSGGGPSTDTQYF. The CDR3 DNA reads TGTGCCAGCAGCGGGGGGGGTCCCTCCACAGATACGCAGTATTTT. The complete variable domain, with remaining parts taken from reference TRBV7-2 and TRBJ2-3, reads GAGVSQSPSNKVTEKGKDVELRCDPISGHTALYWYRQSLGQGLEFLIYFQGNSAPDKSGLPSDRFSAERTGGSVSTLTIQRTQQEDSAVYLCASSGGGPSTDTQYFGPGTRLTVL.